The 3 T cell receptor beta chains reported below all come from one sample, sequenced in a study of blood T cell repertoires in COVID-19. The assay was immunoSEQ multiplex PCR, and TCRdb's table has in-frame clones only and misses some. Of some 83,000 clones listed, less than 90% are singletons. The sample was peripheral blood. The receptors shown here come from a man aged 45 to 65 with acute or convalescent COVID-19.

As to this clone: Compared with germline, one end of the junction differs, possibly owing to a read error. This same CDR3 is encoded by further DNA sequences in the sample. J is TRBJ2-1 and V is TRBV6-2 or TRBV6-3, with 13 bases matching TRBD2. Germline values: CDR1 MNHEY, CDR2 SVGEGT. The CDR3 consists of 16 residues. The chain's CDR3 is CASSKTSGGYLDEQFF. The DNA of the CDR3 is TGCGCCAGCAGTAAGACTAGCGGGGGGTATTTGGATGAGCAGTTCTTC.

CDR3 sequence reads: CASSIQGASNEKLFF. The CDR3 DNA is TGCGCCAGCAGCATCCAGGGGGCTTCGAATGAAAAACTGTTTTTT. This chain joins TRBV5-1 and TRBJ1-4, with TRBD1 matching 8 bases. This CDR3 has 15 amino acids. Germline assignment: CDR1 SGHRS and CDR2 YFSETQ. Trimming removed 4 bases from V and 5 bases from J; junction bases left unmatched: 7.

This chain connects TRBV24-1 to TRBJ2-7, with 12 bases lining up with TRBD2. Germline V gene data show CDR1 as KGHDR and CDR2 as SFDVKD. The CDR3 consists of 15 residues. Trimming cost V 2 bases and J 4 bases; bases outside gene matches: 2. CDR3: CATSDSGTSGYEQYF. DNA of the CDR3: TGTGCCACCAGTGATTCCGGGACTAGCGGGTACGAGCAGTACTTC.